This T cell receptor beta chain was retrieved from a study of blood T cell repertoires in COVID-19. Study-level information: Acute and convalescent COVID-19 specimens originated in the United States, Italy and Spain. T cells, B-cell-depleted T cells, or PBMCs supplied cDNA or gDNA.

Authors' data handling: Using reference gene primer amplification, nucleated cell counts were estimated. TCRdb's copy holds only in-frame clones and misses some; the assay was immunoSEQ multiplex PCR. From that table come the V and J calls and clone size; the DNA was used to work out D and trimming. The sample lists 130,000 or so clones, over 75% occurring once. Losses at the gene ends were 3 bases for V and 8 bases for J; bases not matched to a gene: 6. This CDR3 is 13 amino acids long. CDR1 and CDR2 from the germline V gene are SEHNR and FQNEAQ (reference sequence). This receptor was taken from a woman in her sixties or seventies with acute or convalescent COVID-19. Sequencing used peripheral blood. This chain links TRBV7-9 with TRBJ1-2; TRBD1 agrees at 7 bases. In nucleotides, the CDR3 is TGTGCCAGCAGCTTCGACAGGGTTCAGGGCTACACCTTC. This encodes CASSFDRVQGYTF.